This T cell receptor (beta chain) was captured in a study of T cell responses to AZD1222 COVID-19 vaccine. This clone came up once. TCRdb's copy holds only in-frame clones and misses some; the assay was immunoSEQ multiplex PCR. The data hold approximately 94,000 clones, with about 83% observed a single time. The receptor comes from an adult in good health. Sample: peripheral blood, taken on day 0 of AZD1222 vaccination.

The CDR3 sequence: CASSSSEREDTQYF. The CDR3 bases are TGTGCCAGCAGTTCGTCGGAGCGGGAAGATACGCAGTATTTT. The chain employs TRBV28 and TRBJ2-3; 7 nucleotides line up with TRBD2. The germline V gene has CDR1 MDHEN and CDR2 SYDVKM. The CDR3 is made up of 14 amino acids. V was pared by 4 bases and J by 5 bases, with 6 bases of the junction left unmatched.